The 9 T cell receptor beta chains listed next were all sequenced from one sample in a study of Ad26.COV2.S vaccination and SARS-CoV-2 variants. Here immunoSEQ multiplex PCR was the method, and the copy in TCRdb shows in-frame clones only, minus some. This table holds 350,000 to 400,000 clones, less than 90% found once. Documented treatment: about 20 received Ad26.COV2.S at low or high dose, single or two shots; a few received placebo; per-sample allocation not given. After the first vaccine or placebo injection, samples were drawn on day 63. The specimen comprised peripheral blood, sampled in a trial of Ad26.COV2.S vaccine versus placebo. The receptor source for this set is a person between 18 and 65 years old who received the Ad26.COV2.S COVID-19 vaccine or a placebo.

There are a few counts of this clone. The chain has TRBV7-9 and TRBJ1-2, with a tentative D call TRBD1 (5 bases). The CDR3 runs 14 residues. CDR1 SEHNR and CDR2 FQNEAQ come from the germline V gene (reference sequence). The V gene lost 5 bases and the J gene lost 5 bases, with 15 bases spanning the gap. CDR3 protein: CASSRREGDYGYTF. CDR3 nucleotide sequence: TGTGCCAGCAGCCGCCGGGAAGGGGATTATGGCTACACCTTC.

The chain uses TRBV7-8 and TRBJ2-1; 7 bases fit TRBD2. V dropped 6 bases and J dropped 0; count of bases not matched to a gene: 5. There are 15 residues in the CDR3. The germline V gene has CDR1 SGHVS and CDR2 FQNEAQ. The CDR3 DNA reads TGTGCCAGCAGTCGGGCGGGGGTCTCCTACAATGAGCAGTTCTTC. It encodes CASSRAGVSYNEQFF.

The genes are TRBV5-1 and TRBJ2-7; 8 positions agree with TRBD1. V dropped 4 bases and J dropped 0; count of bases not matched to a gene: 9. The CDR3 is made up of 16 amino acids. The germline V gene encodes CDR1 SGHRS and CDR2 YFSETQ. CDR3 loop: CASSPLTGESSYEQYF. CDR3 DNA: TGCGCCAGCAGCCCACTGACAGGGGAGAGCTCCTACGAGCAGTACTTC.

The V call is TRBV9, the J call TRBJ1-5; D not certain. The germline gives CDR1 SGDLS, CDR2 YYNGEE. V shed 0 bases and J shed 5 bases, with 6 bases lying between them. The CDR3 is 13 amino acids. CDR3 loop: CASSVDWDQPQHF. CDR3 bases: TGTGCCAGCAGCGTAGACTGGGATCAGCCCCAGCATTTT.

The V gene is TRBV9, the J gene TRBJ1-2; no definite D call. This CDR3 spans 12 amino acids. Germline-derived CDR1 and CDR2 are SGDLS and YYNGEE. V was cut by 0 bases and J by 8 bases, with 8 bases left in between. CDR3 residues: CASSVVSRGYTF. In nucleotides, the CDR3 is TGTGCCAGCAGCGTAGTATCAAGGGGCTACACCTTC.

The V call is TRBV7-2, the J call TRBJ1-2; perhaps TRBD1 as D (6 bases). CDR1 and CDR2 from the germline V gene are SGHTA and FQGNSA. The CDR3 consists of 14 residues. Trimming shortened V by 6 bases and J by 4 bases, and 15 bases separated the two germline ends. CDR3: CASRQPGQSYGYTF. CDR3 nucleotide sequence: TGTGCCAGCAGGCAACCGGGACAAAGCTATGGCTACACCTTC.

The chain combines TRBV7-9 with TRBJ1-1, with TRBD1 as a possible D gene (6 bases). The CDR3 is made up of 14 amino acids. Germline V lookup: CDR1 SEHNR, CDR2 FQNEAQ (reference sequence). Trimming took off 1 base at V and 3 bases at J, with 9 bases between the two ends. This CDR3 is CASSLDREDTEAFF. The CDR3 nucleotides read TGTGCCAGCAGCTTAGACAGGGAGGACACTGAAGCTTTCTTT.

As for this clone: In the same sample, other DNA sequences code for this CDR3. The chain joins TRBV11-2 to TRBJ2-1; no definite D call. The CDR3 length is 13 residues. V was clipped by 3 bases and J by 4 bases, with 7 bases between them. Germline CDR1 SGHAT, CDR2 FQNNGV. The CDR3 spells CASSLGRYNEQFF. The CDR3 coding sequence is TGTGCCAGCAGCTTGGGCAGGTACAATGAGCAGTTCTTC.

The rearrangement uses TRBV5-1 and TRBJ2-1; possible D gene TRBD2, 7 bases. The CDR3 has 16 amino acids. Germline loops: CDR1 SGHRS, CDR2 YFSETQ. The V and J ends lost 1 base and 5 bases respectively, with 16 bases between them. CDR3 region: CASSLWGGAPDNEQFF. The CDR3, as DNA: TGCGCCAGCAGCTTGTGGGGGGGGGCCCCAGACAATGAGCAGTTCTTC.